The following is a TCR beta chain sequence with its context. The antigen is unknown. The entry originates in a study of cytomegalovirus exposure and HLA in healthy donors. Regarding the study as a whole: Researchers reported in a later analysis that a missense DCLRE1C variant was tied to TCR beta V- and J-gene trimming. Equally common other TCR beta chains were less clonally expanded than HLA-associated ones, a later analysis found. Among donors in an Asian-associated ancestry cluster, a later analysis reportedly found fewer N-insertions than the approximately 700-donor mean.

The PCR contained 60 Vbeta and 13 Jbeta primers. Generated by immunoSEQ multiplex PCR, the TCRdb table keeps only in-frame clones and is missing some. Of some 120,000 clones listed, 81% were seen once; the top ten hold 3.5% to 4%. The CDR3 consists of 14 residues. Trimming removed 0 bases at V and 7 bases at J, with 13 bases between. CDR1 SGHRS and CDR2 YFSETQ come from the germline V gene. The genes are TRBV5-1 and TRBJ1-1; possibly TRBD1 for D (6 bases). Sequencing was carried out using PBMCs. The TCR originated in a man between 18 and 35 years old in good health and CMV-seropositive. DNA of the CDR3: TGCGCCAGCAGCTTGGAGGGGGAGGGAAATGAAGCTTTCTTT. Amino acid sequence: CASSLEGEGNEAFF.